The rows below give T cell receptor beta chains drawn from one sample of a study of T cell responses to AZD1222 COVID-19 vaccine. Clones were sequenced by immunoSEQ multiplex PCR, and TCRdb holds only the in-frame ones, with some missing. The sample includes under 50,000 clones, about four fifths seen only once; the top ten take roughly a fifth. The specimen comprised peripheral blood, sampled 28 days after the second dose of the MenACWY control vaccine. The origin of the receptors is an adult who received the MenACWY meningococcal vaccine as a control. Each CDR3 is given with its conserved first and last residue. The D gene is left open where the match is weak.

cdr3_length: 14; d_call: NA; v_call: TRBV27; cdr3_aa: CASSFLANEETQYF
cdr3_length: 14; d_call: NA; v_call: TRBV27; cdr3_aa: CASSLVGYPGELFF
cdr3_length: 14; d_call: TRBD1; v_call: TRBV7-8; cdr3_aa: CASGKTGVGNTIYF
cdr3_length: 17; d_call: TRBD1; v_call: TRBV7-2; cdr3_aa: CASSPHERGRGANVLTF
cdr3_length: 12; d_call: NA; v_call: TRBV4-2; cdr3_aa: CASRKDVNEQFF
cdr3_length: 13; d_call: TRBD1; v_call: TRBV5-1; cdr3_aa: CASSTGQGLGYTF
cdr3_length: 14; d_call: NA; v_call: TRBV18; cdr3_aa: CASSPRRENTEAFF
cdr3_length: 13; d_call: NA; v_call: TRBV7-8; cdr3_aa: CASSTPGGAEAFF
cdr3_length: 15; d_call: NA; v_call: TRBV2; cdr3_aa: CASSPTRPGLDEQFF
cdr3_length: 17; d_call: TRBD2; v_call: TRBV28; cdr3_aa: CASSLLAGVSGAPVLTF
cdr3_length: 14; d_call: NA; v_call: TRBV7-9; cdr3_aa: CALSRLGDNQPQHF
cdr3_length: 11; d_call: NA; v_call: TRBV12-3/TRBV12-4; cdr3_aa: CASSLGYGYTF
cdr3_length: 13; d_call: NA; v_call: TRBV18; cdr3_aa: CASSPQENTEAFF
cdr3_length: 15; d_call: NA; v_call: TRBV6-5; cdr3_aa: CASSLGGLAKNIQYF
cdr3_length: 21; d_call: TRBD2; v_call: TRBV2; cdr3_aa: CASSILKRGRTHEPLRWEQYF
cdr3_length: 12; d_call: NA; v_call: TRBV6-1; cdr3_aa: CASSEDPRTIYF
cdr3_length: 17; d_call: NA; v_call: TRBV25-1; cdr3_aa: CASSGQLDGVGGTEAFF
cdr3_length: 13; d_call: NA; v_call: TRBV6-1; cdr3_aa: CASSDMRAGGLFF
cdr3_length: 15; d_call: TRBD1; v_call: TRBV28; cdr3_aa: CASSPTGTDNYEQYF
cdr3_length: 17; d_call: TRBD2; v_call: TRBV5-1; cdr3_aa: CASSFLAGGVYGYEQYF
cdr3_length: 13; d_call: NA; v_call: TRBV7-9; cdr3_aa: CASSYDGNYGYTF
cdr3_length: 16; d_call: NA; v_call: TRBV7-2; cdr3_aa: CASSPSHYTGSTEAFF
cdr3_length: 15; d_call: NA; v_call: TRBV28; cdr3_aa: CASSLFAGSPYEQYF
cdr3_length: 15; d_call: TRBD1; v_call: TRBV20-1; cdr3_aa: CSASLGQGSNQPQHF
cdr3_length: 16; d_call: NA; v_call: TRBV4-1; cdr3_aa: CASSQAGGASGNTIYF
cdr3_length: 14; d_call: NA; v_call: TRBV7-8; cdr3_aa: CASSLVKQGRTQYF
cdr3_length: 13; d_call: NA; v_call: TRBV3-1/TRBV3-2; cdr3_aa: CASSQDGRQPQHF
cdr3_length: 15; d_call: NA; v_call: TRBV3-1/TRBV3-2; cdr3_aa: CASSQGGGLGNTIYF
cdr3_length: 13; d_call: NA; v_call: TRBV30; cdr3_aa: CAWAKNSNQPQHF
cdr3_length: 15; d_call: TRBD1; v_call: TRBV3-1/TRBV3-2; cdr3_aa: CASSPQDRVPTEAFF
cdr3_length: 13; d_call: NA; v_call: TRBV19; cdr3_aa: CASSIDAFGPQHF
cdr3_length: 14; d_call: TRBD1; v_call: TRBV10-1; cdr3_aa: CASSEGPGGYGYTF
cdr3_length: 14; d_call: NA; v_call: TRBV5-1; cdr3_aa: CASSLAGTNYGYTF
cdr3_length: 14; d_call: TRBD1; v_call: TRBV9; cdr3_aa: CASSKWTGGNEQFF
cdr3_length: 14; d_call: NA; v_call: TRBV15; cdr3_aa: CATSRDTAGTEAFF
cdr3_length: 14; d_call: NA; v_call: TRBV2; cdr3_aa: CASSDPGKKFQAFF
cdr3_length: 15; d_call: TRBD1; v_call: TRBV30; cdr3_aa: CAWSTRGRSKNEQFF
cdr3_length: 15; d_call: NA; v_call: TRBV11-2; cdr3_aa: CASSLSHQNTGELFF
cdr3_length: 16; d_call: NA; v_call: TRBV19; cdr3_aa: CASSGTPGRSNQPQHF
cdr3_length: 13; d_call: NA; v_call: TRBV12-3/TRBV12-4; cdr3_aa: CASSFQGVTEAFF
cdr3_length: 13; d_call: NA; v_call: TRBV5-1; cdr3_aa: CASGIARGETQYF
cdr3_length: 13; d_call: NA; v_call: TRBV9; cdr3_aa: CASSVALGNEQFF
cdr3_length: 15; d_call: TRBD1; v_call: TRBV4-2; cdr3_aa: CASSQVGQGDTEAFF
cdr3_length: 15; d_call: NA; v_call: TRBV11-2; cdr3_aa: CASSLGPGTNQPQHF
cdr3_length: 13; d_call: NA; v_call: TRBV7-9; cdr3_aa: CASSGGVYAEAFF
cdr3_length: 17; d_call: TRBD1; v_call: TRBV5-4; cdr3_aa: CASSSGDRGQAGYGYTF
cdr3_length: 15; d_call: NA; v_call: TRBV14; cdr3_aa: CASSQVSGRPYEQYF
cdr3_length: 15; d_call: NA; v_call: TRBV6-5; cdr3_aa: CASRAGPYSNQPQHF
cdr3_length: 14; d_call: NA; v_call: TRBV6-5; cdr3_aa: CASSYLPPHYGYTF
cdr3_length: 16; d_call: NA; v_call: TRBV30; cdr3_aa: CAWSVPYSSGANVLTF
cdr3_length: 14; d_call: NA; v_call: TRBV30; cdr3_aa: CAWSIGQKGDTQYF
cdr3_length: 13; d_call: NA; v_call: TRBV29-1; cdr3_aa: CSVEVGVTYEQYF
cdr3_length: 13; d_call: NA; v_call: TRBV5-6; cdr3_aa: CASSSPRTYEQYF
cdr3_length: 13; d_call: TRBD2; v_call: TRBV18; cdr3_aa: CASSPGLGYEQYF
cdr3_length: 13; d_call: NA; v_call: TRBV28; cdr3_aa: CASSLVSNQPQHF
cdr3_length: 15; d_call: NA; v_call: TRBV27; cdr3_aa: CASSLRGRGNQPQHF
cdr3_length: 13; d_call: NA; v_call: TRBV5-5; cdr3_aa: CASSLNPTSLAFF
cdr3_length: 15; d_call: NA; v_call: TRBV7-8; cdr3_aa: CASSLQARAKNIQYF